The 2 T cell receptor beta chains below all came from one sample that was sequenced in a study of CD8+ T cells in alopecia areata (dated by TCRdb to 2017 to 2018). Explained via the paper, the treatment or condition label denotes: oral pan-JAK inhibitor, 5-10 mg twice daily. Library preparation used the immunoSEQ multiplex PCR assay. RNA was extracted from all samples and reverse transcribed into cDNA as template for TCR sequencing. TCRdb stores this immuneACCESS table with in-frame sequences only. Part of the clones is absent; in the studies checked, under half of the shortfall reflects unresolved V genes, and no reason is known for the rest. Counted in this sample were about 180,000 clones; 51% of them appeared once. The ten largest clones add up to 10% of the sample. The sample consisted of CD8+ T cells sorted from blood, taken around week 54, from a patient treated with tofacitinib. The receptors stem from a human donor with alopecia areata.

V usage is TRBV7-3 and J usage is TRBJ2-1; 12 positions agree with TRBD1. V lost 5 bases, J lost 6 bases, and 8 bases stayed unmatched. In germline, CDR1 is SGHTA, CDR2 FQGTGA. The CDR3 is 16 amino acids. Here the CDR3 DNA reads TGTGCCAGCAGCCCCAGGGGGGACAGGGGGCGCAATGAGCAGTTCTTC. Translated: CASSPRGDRGRNEQFF.

The chain combines TRBV5-6 with TRBJ1-2; unclear D gene. This CDR3 has 12 residues. V shed 4 bases and J shed 8 bases, with 12 bases lying between them. Germline V gene lookup returns CDR1 SGHDT and CDR2 YYEEEE. In nucleotides, the CDR3 is TGTGCCAGCAGCAGAACCGCGGAGGGCTACACCTTC. This encodes CASSRTAEGYTF.